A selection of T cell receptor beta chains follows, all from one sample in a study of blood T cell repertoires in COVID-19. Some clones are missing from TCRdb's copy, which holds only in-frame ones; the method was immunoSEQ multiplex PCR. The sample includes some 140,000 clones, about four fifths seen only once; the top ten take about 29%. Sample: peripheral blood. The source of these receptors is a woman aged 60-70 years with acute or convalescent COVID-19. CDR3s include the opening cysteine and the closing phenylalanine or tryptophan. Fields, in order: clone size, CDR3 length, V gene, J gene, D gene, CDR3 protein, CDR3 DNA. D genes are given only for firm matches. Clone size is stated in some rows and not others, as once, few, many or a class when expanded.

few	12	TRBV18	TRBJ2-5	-	CASSADSLAGYF	TGTGCCAGCTCAGCGGACAGCCTAGCCGGTTACTTC
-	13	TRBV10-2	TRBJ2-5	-	CASRESGKETQYF	TGCGCCAGCAGGGAATCAGGAAAAGAGACCCAGTACTTC
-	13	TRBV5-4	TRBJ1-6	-	CASSLASNSPLHF	TGTGCCAGCAGCTTGGCGTCGAATTCACCCCTCCACTTT
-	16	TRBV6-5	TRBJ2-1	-	CASSYSLRGNYNEQFF	TGTGCCAGCAGTTACTCACTCCGGGGGAATTACAATGAGCAGTTCTTC
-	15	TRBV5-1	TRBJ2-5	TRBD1	CASSLVLMTGETQYF	TGCGCCAGCAGCTTGGTCCTCATGACAGGGGAGACCCAGTACTTC
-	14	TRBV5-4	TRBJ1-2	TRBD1	CASSAQGIDDGYTF	TGTGCCAGCAGCGCACAGGGGATTGACGATGGCTACACCTTC
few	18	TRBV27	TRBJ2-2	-	CASSLSIAEGGYTGELFF	TGTGCCAGCAGTTTATCGATAGCGGAAGGGGGCTACACCGGGGAGCTGTTTTTT
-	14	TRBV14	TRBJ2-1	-	CASSRGSSYNEQFF	TGTGCCAGCAGCAGAGGGTCCTCCTACAATGAGCAGTTCTTC
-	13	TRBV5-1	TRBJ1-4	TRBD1	CASSDDRDEKLFF	TGCGCCAGCAGCGATGACAGGGACGAAAAACTGTTTTTT
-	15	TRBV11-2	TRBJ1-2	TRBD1	CASSPRSGQGDGYTF	TGTGCCAGCAGCCCTCGATCTGGACAGGGAGACGGCTACACCTTC
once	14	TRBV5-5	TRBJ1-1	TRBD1	CASSLQGPGTEAFF	TGTGCCAGCAGCCTACAGGGGCCTGGCACTGAAGCTTTCTTT
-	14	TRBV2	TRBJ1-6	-	CASIPDSSYSPLHF	TGTGCCAGCATTCCGGACAGCTCATATTCACCCCTCCACTTT
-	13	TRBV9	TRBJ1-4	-	CASSVVVEGELFF	TGTGCCAGCAGCGTAGTGGTCGAGGGGGAACTGTTTTTT
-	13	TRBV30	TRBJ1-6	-	CAWGGQLRSPLHF	TGTGCCTGGGGAGGACAGCTACGATCACCCCTCCACTTT
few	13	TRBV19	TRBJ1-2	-	CASSLQGAYGYTF	TGTGCCAGTAGTCTTCAGGGTGCGTATGGCTACACCTTC
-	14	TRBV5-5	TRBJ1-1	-	CASSLTLVNTEAFF	TGTGCCAGCAGCTTAACACTAGTGAACACTGAAGCTTTCTTT
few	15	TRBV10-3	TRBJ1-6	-	CAISESSGTNSPLHF	TGTGCCATCAGTGAGTCGAGCGGGACTAATTCACCCCTCCACTTT
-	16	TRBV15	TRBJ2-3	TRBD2	CATSRDAAGYTDTQYF	TGTGCCACCAGCAGAGACGCAGCGGGGTACACAGATACGCAGTATTTT
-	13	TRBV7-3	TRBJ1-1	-	CASSSRGVREAFF	TGTGCCAGCAGCTCCCGGGGTGTCCGAGAAGCTTTCTTT
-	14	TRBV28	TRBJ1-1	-	CASTSGLLSSEAFF	TGTGCCAGCACCTCGGGGTTGCTTAGCTCTGAAGCTTTCTTT
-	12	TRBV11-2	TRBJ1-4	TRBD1	CASSLGQGRLKF	TGTGCCAGCAGCTTAGGACAGGGCAGGTTAAAGTTT
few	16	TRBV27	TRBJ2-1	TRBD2	CASSLSGLAGNNEQFF	TGTGCCAGCAGTTTATCCGGACTAGCGGGGAACAATGAGCAGTTCTTC
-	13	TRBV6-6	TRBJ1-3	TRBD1	CATHRTGGNTIYF	TGTGCCACCCATAGGACAGGTGGAAACACCATATATTTT
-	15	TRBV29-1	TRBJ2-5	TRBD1	CSVDPRTGTQETQYF	TGCAGCGTTGACCCCAGGACAGGCACACAAGAGACCCAGTACTTC
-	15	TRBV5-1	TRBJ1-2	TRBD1	CASSLEGQGSNGYTF	TGCGCCAGCAGCTTGGAGGGACAGGGCTCTAATGGCTACACCTTC
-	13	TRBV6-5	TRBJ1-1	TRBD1	CATQRDSLAEAFF	TGTGCCACCCAACGGGACAGTCTCGCTGAAGCTTTCTTT
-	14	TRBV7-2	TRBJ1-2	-	CASSLGGAHYGYTF	TGTGCCAGCAGCTTAGGTGGGGCCCACTATGGCTACACCTTC
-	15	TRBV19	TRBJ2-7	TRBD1	CASSIGGTGSYEQYF	TGTGCCAGTAGTATAGGTGGGACAGGGTCCTACGAGCAGTACTTC
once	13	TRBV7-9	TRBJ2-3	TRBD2	CASRNGGADTQYF	TGTGCCAGCAGGAATGGGGGGGCAGATACGCAGTATTTT
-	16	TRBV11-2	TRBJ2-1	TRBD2	CASSPYRRGDHNEQFF	TGTGCCAGCAGCCCCTACAGGCGGGGGGACCACAATGAGCAGTTCTTC